Listed here is a single TCR beta chain. The junction departs from germline at one end; a sequencing error may be responsible. The source of the sample is a study of molecular identifiers for immune sequencing clone quantification. TCRdb itself ran the PCR reads through MiXCR, one entry per CDR3 protein. The sample holds over 600,000 distinct CDR3 sequences, about 20% seen once. CDR3 size: 13 residues. Germline-derived CDR1 and CDR2 are MNHEY and SVGAGI. The material sequenced was naive CD8+ T cells from blood, with Jurkat cell RNA spiked in. Documented subset: FACS-sorted CD8+CD4-CCR7+CD45RA+ naive T cells. The receptor was derived from a human donor in good health. Some libraries in this study had Jurkat cell RNA spiked in. The rearrangement uses TRBV6-5 and TRBJ2-7; D assignment may be TRBD1 or TRBD2 (5 bases each). This chain's CDR3 is CVSSLGRSHEQYF. CDR3 nucleotide sequence: TGTGTCAGCAGTTTGGGACGGTCCCACGAGCAGTACTTC.